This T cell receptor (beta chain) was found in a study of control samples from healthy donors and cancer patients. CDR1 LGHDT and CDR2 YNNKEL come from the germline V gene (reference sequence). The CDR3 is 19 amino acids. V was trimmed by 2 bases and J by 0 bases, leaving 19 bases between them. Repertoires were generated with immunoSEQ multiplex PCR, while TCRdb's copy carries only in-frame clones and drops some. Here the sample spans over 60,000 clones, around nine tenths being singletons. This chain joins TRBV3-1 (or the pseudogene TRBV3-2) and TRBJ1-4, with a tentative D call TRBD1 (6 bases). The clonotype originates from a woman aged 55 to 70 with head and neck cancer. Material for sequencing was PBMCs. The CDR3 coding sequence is TGTGCCAGCAGCCAAAGGTCCGCAGGGGTTATGGCAACTAATGAAAAACTGTTTTTT. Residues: CASSQRSAGVMATNEKLFF.